The 13 T cell receptor beta chains listed next were all sequenced from one sample in a study of blood T cell repertoires in COVID-19. Assay: immunoSEQ multiplex PCR; the TCRdb copy retains only in-frame clones and omits some. This table has 190,000 or so clones, about 87% appearing once. Source material: peripheral blood. The receptors derive from a woman in her twenties or thirties with acute or convalescent COVID-19.

The V and J genes are TRBV18 and TRBJ2-3, with 11 nucleotides matching TRBD2. The germline V gene encodes CDR1 KGHSH and CDR2 LQKENI. The CDR3 contains 16 residues. After removal of 4 bases from V and 2 bases from J, the junction contained 5 bases not matched to a gene. CDR3: CASSQTSGSVTDTQYF. The CDR3 DNA follows: TGTGCCAGCTCACAAACTAGCGGGAGTGTCACAGATACGCAGTATTTT.

The rearrangement links TRBV7-6 to TRBJ2-2, with TRBD1 matching 8 bases. Germline CDR1 SGHVS, CDR2 FNYEAQ. After removal of 3 bases from V and 1 base from J, the junction contained 4 bases not matched to a gene. The CDR3 is 16 residues long. The CDR3 nucleotides read TGTGCCAGCAGCTTCTATACAGGGGGGAACACCGGGGAGCTGTTTTTT. Protein product: CASSFYTGGNTGELFF.

The chain employs TRBV3-1 (or the pseudogene TRBV3-2) and TRBJ1-2, with D hard to call. From germline, CDR1 is LGHDT and CDR2 YNNKEL (reference sequence). The CDR3 totals 13 residues. V gave up 4 bases and J gave up 6 bases, with 12 bases separating them. The CDR3 region has the DNA TGTGCCAGCAGCCTCCGGGAGCCCAATGGCTACACCTTC. Its translation is CASSLREPNGYTF.

The V and J genes are TRBV12-3 or TRBV12-4 and TRBJ1-2; possible D gene TRBD1, 6 bases. Trimming took 8 bases from V and 2 from J, leaving 12 bases between them. This CDR3 region has 13 residues. The CDR3 loop is CASGQLLNYGYTF. The DNA for the CDR3 is TGTGCCAGCGGACAGCTTCTAAACTATGGCTACACCTTC.

The chain has TRBV27 and TRBJ2-3, with D maybe TRBD1 (5 bases). CDR3 size: 15 residues. The V end was cut by 6 bases, the J end by 2 bases, with 15 bases between. Germline loops: CDR1 MNHEY, CDR2 SMNVEV (reference sequence). This chain's CDR3 is CASRRGSRDTDTQYF. The CDR3 nucleotides read TGTGCCAGCAGACGTGGTAGCAGGGACACAGATACGCAGTATTTT.

The rearrangement joins TRBV6-5 to TRBJ1-5, with D possibly TRBD1 on 5 matching bases. V was shortened by 9 bases and J by 4 bases, with 19 bases between the two germline ends. Germline CDR1 MNHEY, CDR2 SVGAGI. The CDR3 has 15 residues. CDR3 sequence (DNA): TGTGCCAGTAAACAGTTCGCAGGGCCTAATCAGCCCCAGCATTTT. Its translation is CASKQFAGPNQPQHF.

The V gene is TRBV7-2, the J gene TRBJ1-5; D ambiguous. The CDR3 is 13 residues long. The germline gives CDR1 SGHTA, CDR2 FQGNSA. V shed 8 bases and J shed 1 base, with 9 bases lying between them. CDR3: CASGLASNQPQHF. The CDR3 DNA reads TGTGCCAGCGGGCTCGCGAGCAATCAGCCCCAGCATTTT.

This clone came up once. V gene TRBV6-1 combines with J gene TRBJ1-1; D is undetermined. This CDR3 region has 14 residues. Per the germline V gene, CDR1 is MNHNS and CDR2 is SASEGT. V was cut by 3 bases and J by 11 bases, with 19 bases left in between. CDR3: CASSEVPVRAQAFF. CDR3 DNA: TGTGCCAGCAGTGAGGTACCCGTGAGGGCGCAGGCTTTCTTT.

The J gene is TRBJ1-6, the V gene TRBV6-5; TRBD1 is a possible D gene (6 bases). V was pared by 5 bases and J by 4 bases, with 9 bases between. Germline CDR1 MNHEY, CDR2 SVGAGI. The CDR3 extends over 14 amino acids. CDR3 DNA sequence: TGTGCCAGCAGTCTTGGACAGTATAATTCACCCCTCCACTTT. It encodes CASSLGQYNSPLHF.

CDR3 nucleotide sequence: TGTGCCAGCAATGGGCCTTTACGACCCGAGCAGTACTTC. Its translation: CASNGPLRPEQYF. V gene TRBV9 combines with J gene TRBJ2-7; D not certain. This CDR3 spans 13 amino acids. Germline CDR1 reads SGDLS; CDR2 reads YYNGEE. The V and J ends lost 6 bases and 6 bases respectively, with 16 bases between them.

This clone was counted a few times. The V call is TRBV5-4, the J call TRBJ2-1, with TRBD2 matching 7 bases. The V and J ends lost 4 bases and 4 bases, in that order; junction bases with no gene match: 11. There are 16 residues in the CDR3. CDR1 and CDR2 (germline): SGHNT, YYREEE (reference sequence). In DNA form, the CDR3 reads TGTGCCAGCAGCCTTCCTCCCCGGCGGGGGTACAATGAGCAGTTCTTC. Amino acids: CASSLPPRRGYNEQFF.

The V and J genes are TRBV7-9 and TRBJ2-7; D possibly corresponds to TRBD2 (7 bases). Trimming took 8 bases from V and 1 from J, leaving 15 bases between them. The CDR3 consists of 14 residues. Germline V lookup: CDR1 SEHNR, CDR2 FQNEAQ (reference sequence). CDR3 nucleotide sequence: TGTGCCAGCTCCAGGGAGGGGGGATCCTACGAGCAGTACTTC. This codes for CASSREGGSYEQYF.

The chain employs TRBV28 and TRBJ1-2, with D hard to call. The V end was cut by 6 bases, the J end by 4 bases, with 3 bases between. Germline V lookup: CDR1 MDHEN, CDR2 SYDVKM. The CDR3 consists of 10 residues. CDR3 DNA sequence: TGTGCCAGCAGCAGCTATGGCTACACCTTC. Amino acids: CASSSYGYTF.